This TCR beta chain comes out of a study of Tregs in tolerant kidney transplant recipients. V was shortened by 0 bases and J by 6 bases, with 6 bases between the two germline ends. The CDR3 sequence is 13 residues long. Germline assignment: CDR1 SGDLS and CDR2 YYNGEE. Recipients received nonmyeloablative bone marrow transplants from related graft donors, with transient mixed chimerism. Unstimulated regulatory T cells (CD4+CD25+CD127-), CD4+CD25- non-regulatory cells, CD4 and CD8 cells were FACS-sorted from thawed PBMCs. Method: immunoSEQ multiplex PCR; TCRdb's copy keeps in-frame clones and lacks some. In the table there are roughly 20,000 clones, 81% of which are singletons.

The chain links TRBV9 to TRBJ2-2; D not certain. This TCR came from a human patient who received a combined kidney and bone marrow transplant. The graft donor may have given rise to some T cells. This sample comprised CD8+ T cells from blood (PBMCs), obtained 6 months after the transplant. In DNA form, the CDR3 reads TGTGCCAGCAGCGTAGGTGGGCCCGGGGAGCTGTTTTTT. It specifies CASSVGGPGELFF.